Listed here are 10 T cell receptor beta chains from one sample, sequenced in a study of identical twins (dated by TCRdb to between 2015 and 2016). The library came from 5' RACE. Instrument on record: Illumina HiSeq 2000. The raw public data were reprocessed by TCRdb itself: fastp quality trimming at Q25, MiXCR clonotype calling, in-frame beta chains only. Each entry is one CDR3 protein sequence, shown with its most common DNA and genes. This sample gives around 570,000 distinct CDR3 sequences in total; over 8.5% of them show up just once. The top ten constitute 2.5% to 3.5% of the sample. The data also belong to a second study, concerning yellow fever vaccine responses in identical twins.

Sequencing was performed on PBMCs. The receptors originated from a woman between 18 and 29 years old in good health.

In its sample, this clonotype was seen many times. The chain recombines TRBV19 with TRBJ2-1; 7 positions agree with TRBD1. J lost 9 bases, V lost 9 bases, and 2 bases had no gene match. Germline V lookup: CDR1 LNHDA, CDR2 SQIVND (reference sequence). This CDR3 contains 10 residues. This chain's CDR3 is CARGGGEQFF. In nucleotides, the CDR3 is TGTGCCAGAGGGGGCGGTGAGCAGTTCTTC.

In its sample, this clonotype was seen many times. The gene calls are TRBV7-6 and TRBJ2-1; D unclear. Germline V lookup: CDR1 SGHVS, CDR2 FNYEAQ. Trimming removed 1 base from V and 8 bases from J, with 9 bases in between. This CDR3 spans 13 amino acids. The CDR3 DNA reads as TGTGCCAGCAGCTTAGTAGGGCCGGATGAGCAGTTCTTC. This encodes CASSLVGPDEQFF.

The chain links TRBV6-5 to TRBJ2-3; D is possibly TRBD2 (5 bases). The germline V gene encodes CDR1 MNHEY and CDR2 SVGAGI. Trimming removed 0 bases at V and 0 bases at J, with 10 bases between. This CDR3 contains 16 residues. The chain's CDR3 is CASSYSGSVSTDTQYF. CDR3 nucleotide sequence: TGTGCCAGCAGTTACTCGGGGAGCGTAAGCACAGATACGCAGTATTTT.

The chain carries TRBV5-6 and TRBJ1-1, with unresolved D. The V gene's germline CDR1 is SGHDT and CDR2 YYEEEE. The CDR3 is 15 amino acids. V shed 4 bases and J shed 0 bases, with 13 bases lying between them. The CDR3 loop is CASSLMGDLNTEAFF. CDR3 sequence (DNA): TGTGCCAGCAGCCTAATGGGAGACCTGAACACTGAAGCTTTCTTT.

This clonotype was counted at least ten times. The V gene is TRBV6-5, the J gene TRBJ2-3, with TRBD2 matching 14 bases. The CDR3 loop spans 18 amino acids. Germline CDR1 and CDR2: MNHEY and SVGAGI. Germline trimming cut 0 bases from V and 7 bases from J; bases unmatched to any gene: 9. CDR3 loop: CASSYSTPGLAGVNTQYF. The DNA for the CDR3 is TGTGCCAGCAGTTACTCGACCCCGGGACTAGCGGGAGTAAATACGCAGTATTTT.

This clonotype was recorded at least ten times. The gene calls are TRBV10-3 and TRBJ2-5, with D possibly matching TRBD1 (6 bases). The CDR3 sequence is 12 residues long. The V end was cut by 3 bases, the J end by 5 bases, with 7 bases between. Germline V gene data show CDR1 as ENHRY and CDR2 as SYGVKD. Written as DNA, the CDR3 is TGTGCCATCAGTGACAGGGGCGAGACCCAGTACTTC. Its protein is CAISDRGETQYF.

The rearrangement joins TRBV4-3 to TRBJ2-1, with 14 bases identical to TRBD2. Germline V gene sequence: CDR1 LGHNA, CDR2 YSLEER. After removal of 3 bases from V and 5 bases from J, the junction contained 12 bases not matched to a gene. This CDR3 comprises 19 residues. The DNA for the CDR3 is TGCGCCAGCAGCCAGAGACTAGCGGGAGGGGAGGGGCCTGACAATGAGCAGTTCTTC. This gives the protein CASSQRLAGGEGPDNEQFF.

Many counts were recorded for this clonotype. J is TRBJ1-1 and V is TRBV7-9; D is unclear. Germline assignment: CDR1 SEHNR and CDR2 FQNEAQ (reference sequence). The germline V and J ends were trimmed by 5 bases and 2 bases, with 9 bases remaining between them. This CDR3 region has 13 residues. The CDR3, as DNA: TGTGCCAGCAGCCACCCCGCCAACACTGAAGCTTTCTTT. Translated, it gives CASSHPANTEAFF.

This clonotype has only a few counts. This chain connects TRBV7-9 to TRBJ2-5; 10 bases are a match to TRBD2. The CDR3 length is 15 residues. From germline, CDR1 is SEHNR and CDR2 FQNEAQ (reference sequence). V trimming: 4 bases; J trimming: 5 bases; junction bases outside the gene matches: 7. The CDR3 reads CASSSGLAASETQYF. The CDR3 DNA reads as TGTGCCAGCAGCTCTGGACTAGCGGCATCGGAGACCCAGTACTTC.

This clonotype was picked up many times. The chain carries TRBV10-3 and TRBJ2-1; 12 bases fit TRBD2. This CDR3 spans 15 amino acids. Germline lookup yields CDR1 ENHRY and CDR2 SYGVKD. Trimming removed 6 bases from V and 0 bases from J; junction bases left unmatched: 0. CDR3 DNA sequence: TGTGCCATCAGGACTAGCGGGAGCTCCTACAATGAGCAGTTCTTC. Translated, it gives CAIRTSGSSYNEQFF.